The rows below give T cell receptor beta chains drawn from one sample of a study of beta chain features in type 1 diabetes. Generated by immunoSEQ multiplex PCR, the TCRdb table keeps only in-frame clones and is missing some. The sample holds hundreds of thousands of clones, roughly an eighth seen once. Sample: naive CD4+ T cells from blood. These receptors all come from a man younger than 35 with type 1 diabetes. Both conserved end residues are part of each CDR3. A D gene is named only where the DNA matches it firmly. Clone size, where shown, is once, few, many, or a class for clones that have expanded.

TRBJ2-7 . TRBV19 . CASSMGANSYEQYF TGTGCCAGTAGTATGGGCGCGAATTCCTACGAGCAGTACTTC
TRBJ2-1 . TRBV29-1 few CSVVTTTLSSYNEQFF TGCAGCGTTGTAACGACTACCCTGAGCTCCTACAATGAGCAGTTCTTC
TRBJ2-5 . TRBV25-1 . CASNSGGGWETQYF TGTGCCAGCAATTCAGGAGGGGGATGGGAGACCCAGTACTTC
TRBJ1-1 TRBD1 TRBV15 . CATSRRQGNGEAFF TGTGCCACCAGCAGAAGACAGGGTAATGGTGAAGCTTTCTTT
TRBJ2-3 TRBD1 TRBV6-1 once CASKGAIDTQYF TGTGCCAGCAAGGGGGCAATAGATACGCAGTATTTT
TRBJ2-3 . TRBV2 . CASSRGLDTTDTQYF TGTGCCAGCAGTAGGGGACTTGACACCACAGATACGCAGTATTTT
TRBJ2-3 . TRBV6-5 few CASSNRRNTDTQYF TGTGCCAGCAGCAATAGACGGAACACAGATACGCAGTATTTT
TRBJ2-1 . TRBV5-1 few CASSLQGNEQFF TGCGCCAGCAGCCTACAGGGCAATGAGCAGTTCTTC
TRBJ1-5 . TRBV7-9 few CASSTRENQPQHF TGTGCCAGCAGCACGCGAGAGAATCAGCCCCAGCATTTT
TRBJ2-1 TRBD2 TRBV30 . CAWSQLAGRNEQFF TGTGCCTGGAGTCAACTAGCGGGGCGTAATGAGCAGTTCTTC
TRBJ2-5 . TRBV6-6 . CASSYLARETQYF TGTGCCAGCAGTTACCTCGCCAGGGAGACCCAGTACTTC
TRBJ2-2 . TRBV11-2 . CASSFDTPGTGELFF TGTGCCAGCAGCTTCGACACGCCGGGGACCGGGGAGCTGTTTTTT
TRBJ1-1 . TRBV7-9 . CASTSGGGNTEAFF TGTGCCAGCACCTCCGGAGGAGGGAACACTGAAGCTTTCTTT
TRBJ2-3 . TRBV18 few CASSPKDTQYF TGTGCCAGCTCACCGAAAGATACGCAGTATTTT
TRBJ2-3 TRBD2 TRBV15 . CAASSGRPPSTDTQYF TGTGCCGCCTCTAGCGGGAGGCCCCCTAGCACAGATACGCAGTATTTT
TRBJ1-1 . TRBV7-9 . CASSLGGVGTEAFF TGTGCCAGCAGCTTGGGGGGCGTAGGCACTGAAGCTTTCTTT
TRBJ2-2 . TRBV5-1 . CASSLSGTPNTGELFF TGCGCCAGCAGCTTATCCGGGACACCGAACACCGGGGAGCTGTTTTTT
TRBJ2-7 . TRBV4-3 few CASSQEVPGANSYEQYF TGCGCCAGCAGCCAAGAGGTTCCAGGGGCTAACTCCTACGAGCAGTACTTC
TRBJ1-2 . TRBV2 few CASSEGGRNYGYTF TGTGCCAGCAGTGAAGGGGGGCGTAACTATGGCTACACCTTC
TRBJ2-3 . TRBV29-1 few CSGGAQKDTQYF TGCAGCGGGGGGGCCCAGAAAGATACGCAGTATTTT
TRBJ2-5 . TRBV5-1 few CASGAENLQGTQYF TGCGCCAGCGGAGCGGAAAACCTCCAGGGGACCCAGTACTTC
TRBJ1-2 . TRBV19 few CASSPGGTANYGYTF TGTGCCAGTAGTCCGGGGGGAACAGCTAACTATGGCTACACCTTC
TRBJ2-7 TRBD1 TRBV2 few CASSDQGAQYEQYF TGTGCCAGCAGTGATCAGGGGGCGCAGTACGAGCAGTACTTC
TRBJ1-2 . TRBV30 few CAVEPERGGGYTF TGTGCCGTGGAGCCCGAGCGGGGGGGTGGCTACACCTTC
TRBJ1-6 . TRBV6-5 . CASSYWGNSPLHF TGTGCCAGCAGTTACTGGGGGAATTCACCCCTCCACTTT
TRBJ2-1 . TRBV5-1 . CASSNQTAYNEQFF TGCGCCAGCAGCAACCAGACAGCTTACAATGAGCAGTTCTTC
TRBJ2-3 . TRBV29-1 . CSVTQDSMGNTQYF TGCAGCGTTACTCAGGACTCCATGGGTAATACGCAGTATTTT
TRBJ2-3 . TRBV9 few CASSALGGTDTQYF TGTGCCAGCAGCGCCCTAGGGGGAACAGATACGCAGTATTTT
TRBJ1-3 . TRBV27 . CASRRNQQTSGNTIYF TGTGCCAGCAGGCGTAACCAACAGACCTCTGGAAACACCATATATTTT
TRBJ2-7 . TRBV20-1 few CSARVGDEQYF TGCAGTGCTAGAGTGGGAGACGAGCAGTACTTC
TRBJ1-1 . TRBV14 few CASSQLQYTEAFF TGTGCCAGCAGCCAATTACAATACACTGAAGCTTTCTTT
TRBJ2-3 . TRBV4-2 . CASSPLFGSTDTQYF TGTGCCAGCAGCCCGCTCTTTGGCTCCACAGATACGCAGTATTTT
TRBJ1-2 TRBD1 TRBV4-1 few CASSQPPTGYYGYTF TGCGCCAGCAGCCAACCTCCGACAGGGTACTATGGCTACACCTTC
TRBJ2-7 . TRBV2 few CASSETVYEQYF TGTGCCAGCAGTGAGACAGTATACGAGCAGTACTTC
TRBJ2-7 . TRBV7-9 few CASSSREYRYEQYF TGTGCCAGCAGCTCCCGGGAGTATCGCTACGAGCAGTACTTC
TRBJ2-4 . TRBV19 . CASSSTGIPKNIQYF TGTGCCAGTAGTTCAACAGGGATACCCAAAAACATTCAGTACTTC
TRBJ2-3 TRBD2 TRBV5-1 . CASSLASGRFTDTQYF TGCGCCAGCAGCTTGGCGAGCGGGAGGTTCACAGATACGCAGTATTTT
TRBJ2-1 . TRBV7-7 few CASSFNVASANEQFF TGTGCTAGCAGCTTTAATGTAGCGTCGGCGAATGAGCAGTTCTTC
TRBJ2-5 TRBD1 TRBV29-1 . CSVVTGGSETQYF TGCAGCGTTGTGACAGGGGGATCGGAGACCCAGTACTTC
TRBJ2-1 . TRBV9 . CASSVYQDNEQFF TGTGCCAGCAGCGTATACCAAGACAATGAGCAGTTCTTC
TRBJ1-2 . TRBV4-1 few CASSPGDYGYTF TGCGCCAGCAGCCCTGGCGACTATGGCTACACCTTC
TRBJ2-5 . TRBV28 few CASSLYSAGQETQYF TGTGCCAGCAGTTTATATAGTGCGGGCCAAGAGACCCAGTACTTC
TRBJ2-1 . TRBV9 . CASSASSEQFF TGTGCCAGCAGCGCGTCGTCCGAGCAGTTCTTC
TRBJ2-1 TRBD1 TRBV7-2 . CASLTQGAYNEQFF TGTGCCAGCCTTACACAGGGGGCCTACAATGAGCAGTTCTTC
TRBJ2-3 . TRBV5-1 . CASSSAPLSGSTDTQYF TGCGCCAGCAGCTCTGCCCCTCTGAGCGGGAGCACAGATACGCAGTATTTT
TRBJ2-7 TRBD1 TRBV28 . CASSPSWAGGYEQYF TGTGCCAGCAGCCCCTCCTGGGCAGGGGGCTACGAGCAGTACTTC
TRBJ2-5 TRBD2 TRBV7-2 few CASSSLLAGQETQYF TGTGCCAGCAGCTCTTTACTAGCGGGACAAGAGACCCAGTACTTC
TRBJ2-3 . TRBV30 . CAWSVGTSSTDTQYF TGTGCCTGGTCGGTCGGGACATCTAGCACAGATACGCAGTATTTT
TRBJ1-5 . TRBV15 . CATSRATVSGQHF TGTGCCACCAGCAGAGCAACGGTGTCAGGTCAGCATTTT
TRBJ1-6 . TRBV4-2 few CASSQEQYNSPLHF TGTGCCAGCAGCCAAGAACAATATAATTCACCCCTCCACTTT
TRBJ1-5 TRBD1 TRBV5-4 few CASSRDRFQPQHF TGTGCCAGCAGCAGGGACAGGTTTCAGCCCCAGCATTTT
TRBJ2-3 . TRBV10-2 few CASWSRESGTDTQYF TGCGCCAGTTGGTCTCGTGAATCCGGCACAGATACGCAGTATTTT
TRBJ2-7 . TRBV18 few CASSPGSVAYEQYF TGTGCCAGCTCACCAGGGAGTGTGGCCTACGAGCAGTACTTC
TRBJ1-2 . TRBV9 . CASSVERQHNYGYTF TGTGCCAGCAGCGTAGAAAGACAGCATAACTATGGCTACACCTTC